This T cell receptor beta chain was sequenced for a study of identical twins. This clonotype came up many times. TCRdb reprocessed the 5' RACE reads with MiXCR, giving one entry per CDR3 protein. Of approximately 690,000 distinct CDR3 sequences in the sample, 5.5% to 7.5% were seen once. CDR3 length equals 17 residues. Unmatched junction bases numbered 15, after V lost 5 bases and J lost 3 bases. Germline-derived CDR1 and CDR2 are SEHNR and FQNEAQ (reference sequence). Material: naive T cells sorted from blood. The sequence came from a man aged 18 to 30 in good health. This chain uses TRBV7-9 with TRBJ2-7; 8 bases agree with TRBD2. The CDR3 DNA is TGTGCCAGCAGCCAAGGGGCGGCTAGCGGGTATTACTACGAGCAGTACGTC. The encoded protein is CASSQGAASGYYYEQYV.